This TCR beta chain was profiled in a study of shared clonotypes between healthy human individuals (dated by TCRdb to the early 2020s). With regard to the full study: The cohort included three men and a couple of women between 18 and 49 years of age. Between about 0.9 and 10 billion PBMCs per donor were obtained by leukapheresis. Different laboratories and diverse techniques were used to prepare libraries and sequence TCR repertoires, to increase sequencing depth and limit assay-specific biases. Per donor, three plates each were used for CD4 naive and CD4 memory, two for CD8 naive, and one for CD8 memory. To estimate repertoire size and how much clonotypes are shared between individuals, the study performed deep sequencing of blood TCR repertoires from 4 to 6 healthy adults. The study at large found these results: Even with the large sequencing depth, rarefaction of the sorted-subset datasets indicated that sequencing was incomplete. Sampling was limited to blood, and TCR repertoires in tissue likely differ from TCR repertoires in blood. The small number of donors limited the genetic and exposure-history diversity represented. Estimated clonotype richness was generally larger for naive than for memory subsets. Approximately 5% of naive CD4, approximately 3.7% of naive CD8, around 2.3% of memory CD4, and 0.35% to 0.5% of memory CD8 clonotypes were shared across four donors. Based on pairwise subsampling, the degree of clonotype sharing among donors was expected to be affected by sequencing depth. Higher generation probabilities were observed for clonotypes shared by all four sorted-subset donors than for non-shared clonotypes.

TCR CDR3 regions were amplified from genomic DNA by multiplex PCR using the deep immunoSEQ assay. Genomic DNA extracted from each cell subset was distributed evenly over all wells of several immunoSEQ 96-well plates, and each plate served as one replicate. For sorted subsets, about 0.2 ug genomic DNA, equal to about 30,000 T cell genomes, was loaded into each replicate PCR. Purified libraries were quantified with a Qubit 3.0 fluorometer, sized on a Bioanalyzer 2100, and re-quantified with the KAPA Library Quantification kit. Every immunoSEQ 96-well plate was sequenced on a dedicated single-read 150-cycle Illumina NextSeq 550 flow cell. Per the original workflow: Because the immunoSEQ output held only junctional sequences and lacked quality scores, the filtering could not match the filtering applied to full-length reads. Sequences were annotated with PyIR, a Python wrapper for IgBLAST v1.9, and V/J genes and CDR3 were assigned using IMGT germline references. Reads were removed for weak V/J assignments (E-value above 1e-6), missing CDR3, stop codons, out-of-frame junctions, or ambiguous translated residues. V3J clonotypes were defined as sequences sharing an identical inferred V gene, J gene, and CDR3 amino acid sequence. The percentage overlap between two repertoires was calculated by dividing the number of shared unique clonotypes by the size of the smaller repertoire. Repertoire richness was assessed with RTK rarefaction, the Chao1 estimator, and Recon v2.1 estimates of unobserved clonotypes. Generation probabilities were computed with OLGA for all TCRbeta clonotypes obtained by the gDNA method from several donors. Drawn from immuneACCESS, this table holds only the in-frame rearrangements with V and J called that TCRdb kept. Clones are partly lost; checked studies trace under half to an unresolved V gene and leave the rest unexplained. V and J calls and clone size are copied from that table; D and trimming were computed from the DNA. Present in this sample are roughly 120,000 clones, under 70% of which were seen just once. The top ten clones comprise roughly 25% of the sample.

The donors were healthy, HIV-negative adults with no recently reported acute infections or vaccinations. Every donor was a Caucasian adult residing in Nashville, Tennessee, USA. CD8 memory samples consisted of magnetically selected CD45RO+ cells combined with CCR7-negative CD45RA+ effector memory (TemRA) cells. Blood was obtained by leukapheresis, after which PBMCs were separated by Ficoll-Histopaque density gradient centrifugation and cryopreserved in liquid nitrogen vapor phase. Purity and quantity of every magnetically sorted T cell population were checked by analytical flow cytometry. Each sorted fraction had its genomic DNA isolated and then quantified by UV absorbance on a Nanodrop 2000c. A word on this clone: Its antigen target is currently unknown. Base qualities are not at hand, and no much larger clone is one base apart.

This receptor was taken from a woman aged 25-40 years in good health. Sequenced sample: memory CD8+ T cells sorted from blood. Per the publication, the cell subset or site label means: CD45RO+ cells pooled with CCR7-negative TemRA cells.

DNA sequence: TGTGCCAGCAGCTCCCGGAGGAGAGACACTGAAGCTTTCTTT. Its amino acids are CASSSRRRDTEAFF. Recombination joined TRBV7-8 with TRBJ1-1; there is no confident call for the D gene. Reading from cysteine to phenylalanine, the CDR3 counts 14 amino acids. Kept here is only the CDR3 DNA, which spans 42 bases and is read in frame from base 1. CDR1 and CDR2, looked up from the germline V gene, are SGHVS and FQNEAQ. V loses 4 bases of germline sequence and J loses 3 bases, and the interval between the two ends is 12 bases.